This T cell receptor (beta chain) comes out of a study of regulatory T cells in long-lasting Graves disease. Findings of the study overall: Analyses excluded thyroid tissue, covering peripheral blood alone.

This clonotype has more than one count but fewer than ten. What it recognizes is unknown. Trimming cost V 7 bases and J 4 bases; bases outside gene matches: 11. Germline values: CDR1 ENHRY, CDR2 SYGVKD. This CDR3 has 15 residues. Time point noted: newly diagnosed GD, antithyroid drugs for less than 3 months. The TCR library was made from RNA extracted from PBMCs. In building TCR beta libraries, iRepertoire HTBI primers were used together with Arm-PCR of CDR3 regions. One entry per CDR3 protein, called by TCRdb with MiXCR from the multiplex PCR reads. The sample consists of 550,000 to 700,000 distinct CDR3 sequences, more than 15% of them appearing once. This sample also appeared in a second study, on T cells in Graves' hyperthyroidism and ophthalmopathy. According to that study: The HTBI primer set served for first-round RT-PCR of the TCR CDR3. Expanded thyroid clonotypes (above 0.001) were mostly also found in blood.

This clonotype originated in a man aged 18 to 30 with Graves disease. Source: peripheral blood mononuclear cells (PBMCs), taken at new diagnosis, from a patient treated with antithyroid drugs. The rearrangement uses TRBV10-3 and TRBJ2-5; 8 bases agree with TRBD1. The CDR3 coding sequence is TGTGCCATCAAAGACAGGGGACCAGGTGGAGAGACCCAGTACTTC. Translation: CAIKDRGPGGETQYF.